Below are 9 T cell receptor beta chains sequenced from a single sample in a study of blood T cell repertoires in COVID-19. The repertoire was sequenced with immunoSEQ multiplex PCR; TCRdb's copy has only in-frame clones and lacks some. Of 100,000 to 150,000 clones listed, around nine tenths are singletons. The sample was peripheral blood. These receptors were collected from a woman of 80 years or more with acute or convalescent COVID-19.

The chain couples TRBV5-4 to TRBJ2-3; a weak D match, TRBD2 (6 bases). This CDR3 contains 14 residues. Germline CDR1 and CDR2: SGHNT and YYREEE (reference sequence). The V and J ends lost 4 bases and 6 bases respectively, with 15 bases between them. DNA for the CDR3: TGTGCCAGCAGCCAGCGAATAGGGAGGGATACGCAGTATTTT. Protein: CASSQRIGRDTQYF.

This chain joins TRBV7-2 and TRBJ2-5; 10 bases fit TRBD2. There are 14 residues in the CDR3. J lost 7 bases, V lost 6 bases, and 8 bases had no gene match. CDR1 is SGHTA, CDR2 FQGNSA, per germline. CDR3 loop: CASRASGGEGTQYF. DNA of the CDR3: TGTGCCAGCAGGGCCAGCGGGGGGGAAGGGACCCAGTACTTC.

The chain recombines TRBV19 with TRBJ2-3; 7 bases are a match to TRBD1. Germline CDR1 LNHDA, CDR2 SQIVND (reference sequence). The trim removed 7 bases at V and 2 bases at J, leaving 9 bases unmatched. This CDR3 is 15 amino acids long. The DNA for the CDR3 is TGTGCCAGTACCGCCGGGACAGCGTTCACAGATACGCAGTATTTT. Amino acid sequence: CASTAGTAFTDTQYF.

The rearrangement uses TRBV11-3 and TRBJ2-1; a weak D match, TRBD1 (6 bases). Trimming stripped 5 bases from V and 5 bases from J, with 10 bases between. The CDR3 sequence is 13 residues long. Germline lookup yields CDR1 SGHNT and CDR2 YENEEA. The CDR3 DNA follows: TGTGCCAGCAGCGTAAACAGGGACAATGAGCAGTTCTTC. This codes for CASSVNRDNEQFF. Based on the CDR3 plus reference TRBV11-3 and TRBJ2-1, the full variable domain is EAGVVQSPRYKIIEKKQPVAFWCNPISGHNTLYWYLQNLGQGPELLIRYENEEAVDDSQLPKDRFSAERLKGVDSTLKIQPAELGDSAVYLCASSVNRDNEQFFGPGTRLTVL.

This chain links TRBV6-5 with TRBJ2-7, with 9 bases matching TRBD2. Trimming cost V 4 bases and J 0 bases; bases outside gene matches: 1. The CDR3 is 14 amino acids. Germline lookup yields CDR1 MNHEY and CDR2 SVGAGI. CDR3 amino acids: CASSSSGNSYEQYF. The CDR3 coding sequence is TGTGCCAGCAGTTCTAGCGGGAACTCCTACGAGCAGTACTTC.

J is TRBJ2-7 and V is TRBV7-9, with TRBD1 matching 9 bases. Losses at the gene ends were 1 base for V and 3 bases for J; bases not matched to a gene: 4. The CDR3 covers 15 residues. The germline V gene encodes CDR1 SEHNR and CDR2 FQNEAQ (reference sequence). The DNA of the CDR3 is TGTGCCAGCAGCTTAGTTCTGGGACAGGGCTACGAGCAGTACTTC. Amino acids: CASSLVLGQGYEQYF.

The chain employs TRBV27 and TRBJ1-2; TRBD1 might be the D (6 bases). Germline V gene data show CDR1 as MNHEY and CDR2 as SMNVEV (reference sequence). This CDR3 contains 15 residues. The V gene lost 6 bases and the J gene lost 4 bases, with 18 bases spanning the gap. The CDR3 is CASRMGRTGSYGYTF. In DNA form, the CDR3 reads TGTGCCAGCAGGATGGGTCGAACAGGGTCCTATGGCTACACCTTC.

This clone was seen just once. The chain uses TRBV19 and TRBJ1-2; D not resolved. V was shortened by 1 base and J by 4 bases, with 10 bases between the two germline ends. Germline loops: CDR1 LNHDA, CDR2 SQIVND (reference sequence). The CDR3 extends over 14 amino acids. CDR3 protein: CASSIGEEGYGYTF. The CDR3 DNA sequence: TGTGCCAGTAGTATAGGGGAGGAGGGCTATGGCTACACCTTC. Full variable domain (missing parts from reference TRBV19 and TRBJ1-2): DGGITQSPKYLFRKEGQNVTLSCEQNLNHDAMYWYRQDPGQGLRLIYYSQIVNDFQKGDIAEGYSVSREKKESFPLTVTSAQKNPTAFYLCASSIGEEGYGYTFGSGTRLTVV.

The gene calls are TRBV5-6 and TRBJ1-2; D perhaps matches TRBD1 (5 bases). The germline CDR1 and CDR2 sequences are SGHDT and YYEEEE. The CDR3 runs 15 residues. V dropped 4 bases and J dropped 3 bases, with 16 bases sitting between them. CDR3 loop: CASSILPLTDYGYTF. The CDR3, as DNA: TGTGCCAGCAGCATCCTACCGCTGACAGACTATGGCTACACCTTC.